This T cell receptor beta chain came from a study of cytomegalovirus exposure and HLA in healthy donors. The wider study: Some 90 million unique TCRs from HLA-typed donors were held in an early data release.

This CDR3 region has 17 residues. The V segment lost 1 base and the J segment 3 bases; nucleotides outside the gene matches: 7. From germline, CDR1 is MNHEY and CDR2 SMNVEV (reference sequence). Primers for the PCR totalled 60 Vbeta and 13 Jbeta. Using immunoSEQ multiplex PCR, the repertoire was profiled, and TCRdb retains in-frame clones only, with some absent. The data show some 120,000 clones, roughly 71% seen once. This clonotype was obtained from a woman between 45 and 60 years old in good health and CMV-seropositive. The sequencing sample was made of PBMCs. The V and J genes are TRBV27 and TRBJ2-1, with TRBD2 identical over 9 bases. The CDR3 nucleotides read TGTGCCAGCAGTTTATTAATCGTGACTAGCGGCTACAATGAGCAGTTCTTC. This sequence encodes CASSLLIVTSGYNEQFF.